The 31 T cell receptor beta chains given below trace back to one sample, sequenced in a study of CXCR4 blockade with PD-1 therapy in pancreatic cancer. The table came from immunoSEQ multiplex PCR; TCRdb's copy has only in-frame clones and leaves some out. The table has some 6,200 clones, approximately 34% seen once. The sequencing sample was made of tumor tissue. Every receptor here comes from a human donor with pancreatic ductal adenocarcinoma.

This chain joins TRBV18 and TRBJ2-2; 8 nucleotides line up with TRBD2. V trimming: 6 bases; J trimming: 0 bases; junction bases outside the gene matches: 9. Germline V gene sequence: CDR1 KGHSH, CDR2 LQKENI. This CDR3 has 17 amino acids. In nucleotides, the CDR3 is TGTGCCAGCTCCCCCTCCCTACTAGCGGCGAACACCGGGGAGCTGTTTTTT. It codes for CASSPSLLAANTGELFF.

At least ten counts were recorded for this clone. The chain combines TRBV5-8 with TRBJ2-2; TRBD1 might be the D (6 bases). The CDR3 has 13 residues. Germline V gene sequence: CDR1 SGHTS, CDR2 YDEGEE. Trimming took off 4 bases at V and 6 bases at J, with 10 bases between the two ends. In nucleotides, the CDR3 is TGTGCCAGCAGCGAACAGGGATCCGGGGAGCTGTTTTTT. Encoded protein: CASSEQGSGELFF.

This clone was found many times. The chain combines TRBV11-3 with TRBJ1-1; D remains unclear. The CDR3 length is 14 residues. V lost 3 bases to trimming and J lost 3 bases, with 11 bases between them. Per the germline V gene, CDR1 is SGHNT and CDR2 is YENEEA. The CDR3 DNA reads TGTGCCAGCAGCTTGTCTGGTCCCGACACTGAAGCTTTCTTT. Translation gives CASSLSGPDTEAFF.

Sample share makes this clone medium-sized. The V call is TRBV6-8, the J call TRBJ1-2, with D unclear. Germline V lookup: CDR1 MNHGY, CDR2 SAAAGT. The V end was cut by 6 bases, the J end by 2 bases, with 7 bases between. The length of the CDR3 is 12 residues. CDR3 in DNA: TGTGCCAGCAGCCCCCGCAACTATGGCTACACCTTC. Amino acid sequence: CASSPRNYGYTF.

This clone has more than one count but fewer than ten. CDR3 bases: TGTGCCAGCTCACCAACGAGGCAGCACAACAATGAGCAGTTCTTC. This sequence encodes CASSPTRQHNNEQFF. J is TRBJ2-1 and V is TRBV18; D remains unclear. The V and J ends lost 2 bases and 5 bases respectively, with 13 bases between them. The length of the CDR3 is 15 residues. Germline V gene lookup returns CDR1 KGHSH and CDR2 LQKENI.

This chain links TRBV28 with TRBJ2-7, with 11 bases lining up with TRBD1. Germline V gene data show CDR1 as MDHEN and CDR2 as SYDVKM. Unmatched junction bases numbered 6, after V lost 5 bases and J lost 3 bases. The CDR3 totals 15 residues. CDR3 region: CASSAPGTGGYEQYF. CDR3 sequence (DNA): TGTGCCAGCAGTGCCCCCGGGACAGGGGGCTACGAGCAGTACTTC.

The chain has TRBV9 and TRBJ2-1; D is ambiguous. Germline CDR1 SGDLS, CDR2 YYNGEE. This CDR3 has 14 amino acids. Trimming left V 4 bases short and J 6 bases short, with 14 bases between. CDR3: CASSFGHKGNEQFF. CDR3 nucleotide sequence: TGTGCCAGCAGCTTCGGCCACAAGGGCAATGAGCAGTTCTTC. The full variable domain, its missing parts supplied by reference TRBV9 and TRBJ2-1, is DSGVTQTPKHLITATGQRVTLRCSPRSGDLSVYWYQQSLDQGLQFLIQYYNGEERAKGNILERFSAQQFPDLHSELNLSSLELGDSALYFCASSFGHKGNEQFFGPGTRLTVL.

The chain employs TRBV19 and TRBJ1-2, with no clear D. Germline-derived CDR1 and CDR2 are LNHDA and SQIVND (reference sequence). V gave up 3 bases and J gave up 3 bases, with 8 bases separating them. The CDR3 has 13 residues. The CDR3 is CASSIWRYYGYTF. The CDR3 DNA is TGTGCCAGTAGTATTTGGCGTTACTATGGCTACACCTTC.

This chain connects TRBV19 to TRBJ2-5, with 8 bases matching TRBD1. The germline V gene has CDR1 LNHDA and CDR2 SQIVND (reference sequence). The ends lost 7 bases at V and 2 bases at J; junction bases unmatched: 9. CDR3 length: 15 amino acids. CDR3 DNA sequence: TGTGCCAGTACTACCAGCAGGGGGCCACAAGAGACCCAGTACTTC. Its protein product is CASTTSRGPQETQYF.

The chain joins TRBV6-8 to TRBJ2-3; no firm D call. CDR1 and CDR2 from the germline V gene are MNHGY and SAAAGT. Trimming removed 10 bases from V and 3 bases from J, with 17 bases in between. The CDR3 contains 14 residues. CDR3 loop: CAINSGYPTDTQYF. The CDR3 DNA reads TGTGCCATCAATTCGGGTTATCCGACAGATACGCAGTATTTT.

This clone ranks as medium-sized. V and J are TRBV6-8 and TRBJ2-7; TRBD1 is a possible D gene (6 bases). The germline CDR1 and CDR2 sequences are MNHGY and SAAAGT. V was cut by 4 bases and J by 6 bases, with 10 bases left in between. CDR3 length: 12 residues. CDR3 sequence: CASSFTGFEQYF. Written as DNA, the CDR3 is TGTGCCAGCAGTTTCACAGGGTTCGAGCAGTACTTC.

The chain uses TRBV18 and TRBJ1-1; 7 nucleotides agree with TRBD1. The length of the CDR3 is 16 residues. Germline CDR1 reads KGHSH; CDR2 reads LQKENI. The trim removed 4 bases at V and 4 bases at J, leaving 12 bases unmatched. The CDR3 loop is CASSQRGTVGSTEAFF. In DNA form, the CDR3 reads TGTGCCAGCTCACAACGCGGGACAGTAGGATCCACTGAAGCTTTCTTT.

This clone appeared a few times. V and J are TRBV28 and TRBJ1-3, with D unclear. Per germline, CDR1 MDHEN and CDR2 SYDVKM. V lost 2 bases and J lost 0, with 11 bases in between. The CDR3 spans 16 residues. Here the CDR3 reads CASSLRTVRSGNTIYF. CDR3 in DNA: TGTGCCAGCAGTTTAAGGACGGTTCGCTCTGGAAACACCATATATTTT.

The sample holds one count of this clone. This chain links TRBV15 with TRBJ2-5; D is undetermined. Trimming took off 0 bases at V and 1 base at J, with 6 bases between the two ends. The CDR3 loop spans 14 amino acids. Germline V gene data show CDR1 as LNHNV and CDR2 as YYDKDF (reference sequence). CDR3 DNA: TGTGCCACCAGCAGAGATCGGTTCCAAGAGACCCAGTACTTC. It translates to CATSRDRFQETQYF.

This chain connects TRBV4-1 to TRBJ2-2, with 11 nucleotides matching TRBD1. V lost 3 bases, J lost 6 bases, and 6 bases stayed unmatched. CDR1 is MGHRA, CDR2 YSYEKL, per germline. The CDR3 consists of 16 residues. CDR3 bases: TGCGCCAGCAGCCAGGCCTCGGGACAGGGGGCCGGGGAGCTGTTTTTT. Translating gives CASSQASGQGAGELFF.

The sample holds many counts of this clone. The chain links TRBV11-3 to TRBJ2-6; TRBD2 aligns across 7 bases. CDR1 is SGHNT, CDR2 YENEEA, per germline. J was trimmed by 1 base and V by 3 bases; bases with no gene match: 6. The CDR3 is 17 amino acids. CDR3 bases: TGTGCCAGCAGCTTTCGTCAGGGAGGGTCTGGGGCCAACGTCCTGACTTTC. This sequence encodes CASSFRQGGSGANVLTF.

The chain couples TRBV19 to TRBJ1-1, with a tentative D call TRBD1 (5 bases). The V gene lost 7 bases and the J gene lost 4 bases, with 13 bases spanning the gap. CDR3 length: 13 residues. Germline V gives CDR1 LNHDA, CDR2 SQIVND (reference sequence). The CDR3 nucleotides read TGTGCCAGTAATAACAGGTTGTTCACTGAAGCTTTCTTT. Its translation is CASNNRLFTEAFF.

The gene calls are TRBV28 and TRBJ2-5; 9 bases are shared with TRBD1. Losses at the gene ends were 1 base for V and 2 bases for J; bases not matched to a gene: 5. Per the germline V gene, CDR1 is MDHEN and CDR2 is SYDVKM. CDR3 length: 16 amino acids. Written as DNA, the CDR3 is TGTGCCAGCAGTTTATACGGACAGGGGAAACAAGAGACCCAGTACTTC. Translation gives CASSLYGQGKQETQYF.

V is TRBV19 and J is TRBJ2-5; TRBD1 matches at 7 bases. The V and J ends lost 4 bases and 2 bases, in that order; junction bases with no gene match: 4. Germline CDR1 reads LNHDA; CDR2 reads SQIVND (reference sequence). The CDR3 is made up of 14 amino acids. In nucleotides, the CDR3 is TGTGCCAGTAGTACTAACAGGGGTCAAGAGACCCAGTACTTC. It codes for CASSTNRGQETQYF.

Within the sample, this clone is medium-sized (0.01 to 0.1%). This sequence joins TRBV11-3 and TRBJ2-2; unclear D gene. Germline values: CDR1 SGHNT, CDR2 YENEEA. V was trimmed by 5 bases and J by 3 bases, leaving 10 bases between them. The CDR3 consists of 14 residues. CDR3 bases: TGTGCCAGCAGCCAGGATACAGACACCGGGGAGCTGTTTTTT. Translated, it gives CASSQDTDTGELFF.

The chain carries TRBV19 and TRBJ1-1; TRBD1 agrees at 8 bases. Losses at the gene ends were 9 bases for V and 1 base for J; bases not matched to a gene: 4. Germline CDR1 reads LNHDA; CDR2 reads SQIVND (reference sequence). The CDR3 extends over 13 amino acids. CDR3 residues: CASRDRGNTEAFF. CDR3 DNA sequence: TGTGCCAGCCGCGACAGGGGGAACACTGAAGCTTTCTTT.

The CDR3 DNA follows: TGTGCCAGCAGCCCCCAATCGGGCAATGAGCAGTTCTTC. This translates into CASSPQSGNEQFF. The chain recombines TRBV14 with TRBJ2-1; no definite D call. The CDR3 length is 13 residues. Germline-derived CDR1 and CDR2 are SGHDN and FVKESK. Trimming removed 4 bases at V and 6 bases at J, with 10 bases between.

This clone has more than one count but fewer than ten. The chain couples TRBV6-8 to TRBJ2-7; TRBD2 aligns across 12 bases. The V segment lost 4 bases and the J segment 5 bases; nucleotides outside the gene matches: 12. The CDR3 is made up of 17 amino acids. CDR1 and CDR2 from the germline V gene are MNHGY and SAAAGT. The CDR3 region is CASSSRPSGRARDEQYF. CDR3 DNA: TGTGCCAGCAGTTCCCGACCTAGCGGGAGGGCCCGCGACGAGCAGTACTTC.

This clone is classed as medium-sized. This chain uses TRBV9 with TRBJ2-3; 8 nucleotides agree with TRBD2. CDR3 length: 17 residues. The V segment lost 0 bases and the J segment 1 base; nucleotides outside the gene matches: 7. CDR1 is SGDLS and CDR2 is YYNGEE in the germline V gene. In nucleotides, the CDR3 is TGTGCCAGCAGCGTAGCTCCCCGAGCGGGGGGCACAGATACGCAGTATTTT. Its protein is CASSVAPRAGGTDTQYF.

This chain joins TRBV23-1 and TRBJ2-7; D is undetermined. TRBV23-1 is an ORF for which the function is uncertain. The CDR3 consists of 14 residues. The V gene lost 0 bases and the J gene lost 3 bases, with 9 bases spanning the gap. CDR3 sequence (DNA): TGCGCCAGCAGTCAATCTCGGCACCACTACGAGCAGTACTTC. It translates to CASSQSRHHYEQYF.

This chain links TRBV28 with TRBJ2-7, with TRBD2 matching over 7 bases. J was trimmed by 3 bases and V by 4 bases; bases with no gene match: 6. Germline-derived CDR1 and CDR2 are MDHEN and SYDVKM. The CDR3 is 14 amino acids. CDR3 DNA sequence: TGTGCCAGCAGTTCCCCCGGGACTAACTACGAGCAGTACTTC. Translation: CASSSPGTNYEQYF.

In regard to this clone: At one end, the junction sequence differs from germline, possibly due to a read error. The V gene is TRBV6-8, the J gene TRBJ1-3; D is unresolved. CDR3 size: 15 residues. Per germline, CDR1 MNHGY and CDR2 SAAAGT. The DNA for the CDR3 is TGTGCCATCAGTGCCAGGCCCGACTCTGGAAACACCATATATTTT. Translation: CAISARPDSGNTIYF.

By frequency in the sample, this clone is medium-sized. CDR3 DNA: TGTGCCAGCAGTAGGGGCCCGGGACAGGGGCGCGAGCAGTACTTC. Its translation is CASSRGPGQGREQYF. J is TRBJ2-7 and V is TRBV6-8; 10 bases fit TRBD1. Germline CDR1 is MNHGY and CDR2 is SAAAGT. The CDR3 loop spans 15 amino acids. J gave up 6 bases and V 5 bases, and 10 bases lay outside the gene matches.

This clone is termed large. The chain combines TRBV11-3 with TRBJ2-7; no reliable D call. In germline, CDR1 is SGHNT, CDR2 YENEEA. Deletions cut 1 base from V and 2 bases from J, with 21 bases between. This CDR3 spans 18 amino acids. The CDR3 region has the DNA TGTGCCAGCAGCTTAGTTGATCCTGTTGGGCACAGCCCCTACGAGCAGTACTTC. The encoded protein is CASSLVDPVGHSPYEQYF.

The genes are TRBV6-8 and TRBJ1-2; 7 nucleotides match TRBD1. The V and J ends lost 10 bases and 3 bases, in that order; junction bases with no gene match: 8. CDR1 and CDR2 from the germline V gene are MNHGY and SAAAGT. CDR3 length equals 13 residues. CDR3 in DNA: TGTGCCATCAGCGAGACAGGGTACTATGGCTACACCTTC. It codes for CAISETGYYGYTF.

The chain recombines TRBV29-1 with TRBJ2-5, with D tentatively TRBD1 (5 bases). V was shortened by 7 bases and J by 5 bases, with 20 bases between the two germline ends. CDR1 is SQVTM and CDR2 is ANQGSEA in the germline V gene. The CDR3 contains 14 residues. The CDR3 DNA reads TGCAGCGCGACTGACAGCTCCTTGGGGGAGACCCAGTACTTC. It is translated as CSATDSSLGETQYF.